Detailed here is one T cell receptor beta chain. These data originate in a study of blood T cell repertoires in COVID-19. V was pared by 6 bases and J by 3 bases, with 23 bases between. CDR3 length equals 17 residues. The germline CDR1 and CDR2 sequences are LGHNA and YSLEER. Measured with immunoSEQ multiplex PCR; TCRdb has only the in-frame clones, and not every one. The table has around 200,000 clones, roughly 90% seen once. The sequence was collected from a man aged 18 to 30 with active or convalescent COVID-19. Material: peripheral blood. V and J are TRBV4-3 and TRBJ1-1; the D gene is possibly TRBD1 (6 bases). The chain's CDR3 is CASRGNGTLEGDTEAFF. In nucleotides, the CDR3 is TGCGCCAGCAGGGGCAACGGGACACTCGAGGGGGACACTGAAGCTTTCTTT.